This record covers a single T cell receptor beta chain. The antigen is undetermined. This specimen comes from a study of cytomegalovirus exposure and HLA in healthy donors. Points from the study as a whole: Further analysis, carried out later, found HLA-associated TCR beta chains more clonally expanded than equally common other chains. Donors belonging to an Asian-associated ancestry cluster reportedly showed fewer N-insertions in productive TCRs than the roughly 670-donor mean, according to what a later analysis found. Cytomegalovirus status, reportedly, was diagnosed with high specificity and sensitivity by the classifier. Among the sequence variants, a highly shared cluster was likely an artifact of sequencing.

V shed 1 base and J 5 bases; nucleotides not matched to a gene: 5. The CDR3 sequence is 14 residues long. Germline V CDR1 and CDR2: GTSNPN, SVGIG (reference sequence). The primer mix had 60 Vbeta and 13 Jbeta primers. The repertoire was sequenced with immunoSEQ multiplex PCR; TCRdb's copy has only in-frame clones and lacks some. This sample has roughly 120,000 clones, with roughly 80% found just once. The source is a man younger than 40 in good health and CMV-seropositive. The chain employs TRBV30 and TRBJ1-5; 7 nucleotides align to TRBD1. The sequencing input was PBMCs. The CDR3 DNA follows: TGTGCCTGGAGTGGGTGGACAGGTGATCAGCCCCAGCATTTT. Amino acids: CAWSGWTGDQPQHF.